Sequencing of this TCR beta chain was carried out in a study of blood T cell repertoires in COVID-19. On the study more broadly: Sites in the United States, Italy and Spain provided acute and convalescent COVID-19 samples.

Germline V gene sequence: CDR1 SGHTA, CDR2 FQGNSA. J gave up 4 bases and V 6 bases, and 3 bases lay outside the gene matches. The CDR3 has 13 amino acids. Methods used by the authors: Researchers report that nucleated cell counts were estimated from reference gene primer amplification. Sequenced by immunoSEQ multiplex PCR; TCRdb stores in-frame clones only, minus some. V and J calls plus clone size are reproduced from that table; the DNA served to infer D and trimming. This sample carries hundreds of thousands of clones, about four fifths of them seen once, and the ten largest clones take roughly 4.8%. In terms of age and location, participants ranged from roughly 18 to 90 years and lived in approximately 24 US areas. Participants had their cohort set by participant-reported clinical history.

The TCR sequence derives from a woman in her fifties or sixties who had been exposed to COVID-19. This chain joins TRBV7-2 and TRBJ2-7, with TRBD1 identical over 10 bases. The sample comprised PBMCs or T cells enriched from blood (not recorded which). This CDR3 reads CASSGGQGYEQYF. Here the CDR3 DNA reads TGTGCCAGCAGTGGGGGACAGGGGTACGAGCAGTACTTC.